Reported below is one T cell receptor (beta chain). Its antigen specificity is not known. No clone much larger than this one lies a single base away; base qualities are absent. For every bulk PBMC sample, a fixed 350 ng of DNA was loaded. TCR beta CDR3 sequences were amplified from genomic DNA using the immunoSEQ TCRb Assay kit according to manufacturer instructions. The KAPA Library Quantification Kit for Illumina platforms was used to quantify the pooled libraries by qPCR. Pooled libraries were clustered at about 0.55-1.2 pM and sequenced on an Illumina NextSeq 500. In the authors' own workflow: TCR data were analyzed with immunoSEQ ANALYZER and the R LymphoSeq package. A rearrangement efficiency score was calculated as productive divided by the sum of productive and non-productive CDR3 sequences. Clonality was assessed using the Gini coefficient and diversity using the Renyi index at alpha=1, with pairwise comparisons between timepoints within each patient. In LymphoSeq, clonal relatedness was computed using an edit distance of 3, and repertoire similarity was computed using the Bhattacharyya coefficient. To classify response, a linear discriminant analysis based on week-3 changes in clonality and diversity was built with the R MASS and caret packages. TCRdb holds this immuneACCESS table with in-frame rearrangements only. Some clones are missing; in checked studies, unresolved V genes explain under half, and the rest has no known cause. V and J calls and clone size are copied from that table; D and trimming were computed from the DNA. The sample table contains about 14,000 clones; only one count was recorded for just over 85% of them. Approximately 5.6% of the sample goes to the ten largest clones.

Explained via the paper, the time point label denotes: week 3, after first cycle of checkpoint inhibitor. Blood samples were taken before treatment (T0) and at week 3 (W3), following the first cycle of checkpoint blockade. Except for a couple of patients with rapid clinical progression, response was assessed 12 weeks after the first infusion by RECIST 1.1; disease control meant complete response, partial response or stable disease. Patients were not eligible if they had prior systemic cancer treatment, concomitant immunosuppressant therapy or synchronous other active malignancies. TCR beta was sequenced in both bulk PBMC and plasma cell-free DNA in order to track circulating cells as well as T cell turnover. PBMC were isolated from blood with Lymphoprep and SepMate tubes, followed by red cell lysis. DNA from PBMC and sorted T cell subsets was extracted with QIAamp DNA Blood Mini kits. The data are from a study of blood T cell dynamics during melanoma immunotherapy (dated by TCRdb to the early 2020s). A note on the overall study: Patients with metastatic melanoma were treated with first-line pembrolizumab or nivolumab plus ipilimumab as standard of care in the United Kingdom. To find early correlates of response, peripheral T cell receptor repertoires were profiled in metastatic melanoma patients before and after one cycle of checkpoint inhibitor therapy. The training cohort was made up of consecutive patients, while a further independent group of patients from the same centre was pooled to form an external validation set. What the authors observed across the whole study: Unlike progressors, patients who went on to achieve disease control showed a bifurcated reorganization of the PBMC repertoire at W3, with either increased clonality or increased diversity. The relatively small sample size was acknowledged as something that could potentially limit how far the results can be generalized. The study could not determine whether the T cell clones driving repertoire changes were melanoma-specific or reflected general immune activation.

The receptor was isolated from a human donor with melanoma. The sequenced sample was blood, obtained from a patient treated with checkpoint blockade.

The nucleotides are TGTGCCAGCAGCTTGGCTGGGACAGAGGGGACCGGGGAGCTGTTTTTT. It specifies CASSLAGTEGTGELFF. Here the chain combines TRBV5-6 and TRBJ2-2; TRBD1 matches 7 bases in the middle. The CDR3 starts with the cysteine, ends with the phenylalanine, and has 16 residues. Just CDR3 DNA is preserved here, 48 bases in frame from base 1. V lost 0 bases and J lost 5 bases, and the count of bases not matched to a germline gene is 7. CDR1 SGHDT and CDR2 YYEEEE are derived from the germline V gene.